The sequence of this TCR beta chain was determined in a study of cytomegalovirus exposure and HLA in healthy donors. Overall study results and limits: Near-uniform donor sequencing depth was presumed by presence/absence analyses. Accounts indicate the classifier identified cytomegalovirus status with strong specificity and sensitivity.

On this clone: The antigen is unknown.

This CDR3 spans 14 amino acids. Germline V gene sequence: CDR1 SEHNR, CDR2 FQNEAQ (reference sequence). After removal of 3 bases from V and 3 bases from J, the junction contained 4 bases not matched to a gene. The PCR ran on 60 Vbeta and 13 Jbeta primers. Assay: immunoSEQ multiplex PCR; the TCRdb copy retains only in-frame clones and omits some. Of just over 150,000 clones listed, 80% to 90% are singletons. Every donor was a healthy person donating bone marrow. Sequenced sample: PBMCs. The genes are TRBV7-9 and TRBJ1-1; 7 bases align to TRBD1. The clonotype comes from a man aged 18 to 30 in good health and CMV-seronegative. CDR3 bases: TGTGCCAGCAGCTTCTACGACAGGGACACTGAAGCTTTCTTT. Protein: CASSFYDRDTEAFF.